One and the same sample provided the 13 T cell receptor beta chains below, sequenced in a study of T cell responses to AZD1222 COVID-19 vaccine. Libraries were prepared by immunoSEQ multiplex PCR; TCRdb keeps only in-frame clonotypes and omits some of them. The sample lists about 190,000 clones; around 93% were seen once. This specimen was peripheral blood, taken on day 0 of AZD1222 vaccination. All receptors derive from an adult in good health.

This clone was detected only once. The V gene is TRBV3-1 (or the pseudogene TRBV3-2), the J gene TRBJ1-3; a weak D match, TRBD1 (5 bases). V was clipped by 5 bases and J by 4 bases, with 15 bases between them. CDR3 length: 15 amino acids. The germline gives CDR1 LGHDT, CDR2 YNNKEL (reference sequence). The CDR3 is CASSAEAGLGNTIYF. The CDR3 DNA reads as TGTGCCAGCAGCGCTGAAGCGGGACTAGGAAACACCATATATTTT.

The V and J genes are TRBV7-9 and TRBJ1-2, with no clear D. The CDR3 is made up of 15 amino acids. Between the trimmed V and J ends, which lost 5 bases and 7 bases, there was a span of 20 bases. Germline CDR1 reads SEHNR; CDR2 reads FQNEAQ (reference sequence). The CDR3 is CASSPTQSRPGGYTF. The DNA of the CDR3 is TGTGCCAGCAGCCCGACACAGAGCCGGCCAGGTGGCTACACCTTC.

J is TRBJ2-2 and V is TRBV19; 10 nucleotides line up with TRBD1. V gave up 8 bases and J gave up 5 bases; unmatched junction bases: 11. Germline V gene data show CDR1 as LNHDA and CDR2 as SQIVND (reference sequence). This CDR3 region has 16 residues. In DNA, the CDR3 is TGTGCCAGTCGCCCCGGACAGGGGGTAGTAACCGGGGAGCTGTTTTTT. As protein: CASRPGQGVVTGELFF.

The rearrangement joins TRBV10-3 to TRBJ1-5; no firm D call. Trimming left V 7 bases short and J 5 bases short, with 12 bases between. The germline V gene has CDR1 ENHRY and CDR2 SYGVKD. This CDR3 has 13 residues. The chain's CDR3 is CAITWQEDQPQHF. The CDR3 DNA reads TGTGCCATCACGTGGCAGGAGGATCAGCCCCAGCATTTT.

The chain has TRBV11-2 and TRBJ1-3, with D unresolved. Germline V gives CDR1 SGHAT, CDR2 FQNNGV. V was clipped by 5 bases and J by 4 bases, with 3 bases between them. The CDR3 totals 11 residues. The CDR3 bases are TGTGCCAGCAGCGGCGGAAACACCATATATTTT. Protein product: CASSGGNTIYF.

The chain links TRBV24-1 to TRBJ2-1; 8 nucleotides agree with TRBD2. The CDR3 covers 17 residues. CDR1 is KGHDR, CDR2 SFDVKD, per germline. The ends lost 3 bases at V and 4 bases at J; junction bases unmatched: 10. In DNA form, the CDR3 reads TGTGCCACCAGTGATGGGCTATATAGCGGGATGTACAATGAGCAGTTCTTC. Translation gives CATSDGLYSGMYNEQFF.

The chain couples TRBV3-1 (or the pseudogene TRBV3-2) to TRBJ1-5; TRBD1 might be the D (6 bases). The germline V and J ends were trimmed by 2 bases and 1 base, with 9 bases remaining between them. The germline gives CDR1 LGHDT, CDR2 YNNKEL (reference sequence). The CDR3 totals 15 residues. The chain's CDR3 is CASSQSGASNQPQHF. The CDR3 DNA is TGTGCCAGCAGCCAATCAGGGGCCAGCAATCAGCCCCAGCATTTT.

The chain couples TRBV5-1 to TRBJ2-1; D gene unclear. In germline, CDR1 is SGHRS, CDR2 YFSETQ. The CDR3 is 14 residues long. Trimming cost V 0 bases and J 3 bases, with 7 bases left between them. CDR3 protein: CASSLVSDYNEQFF. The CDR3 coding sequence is TGCGCCAGCAGCTTGGTTTCGGACTACAATGAGCAGTTCTTC.

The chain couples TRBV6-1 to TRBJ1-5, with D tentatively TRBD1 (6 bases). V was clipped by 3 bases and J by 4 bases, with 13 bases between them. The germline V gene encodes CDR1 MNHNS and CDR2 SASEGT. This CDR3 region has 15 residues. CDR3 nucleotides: TGTGCCAGCAGTGAGAGTTCGAGGGGGAATCAGCCCCAGCATTTT. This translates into CASSESSRGNQPQHF.

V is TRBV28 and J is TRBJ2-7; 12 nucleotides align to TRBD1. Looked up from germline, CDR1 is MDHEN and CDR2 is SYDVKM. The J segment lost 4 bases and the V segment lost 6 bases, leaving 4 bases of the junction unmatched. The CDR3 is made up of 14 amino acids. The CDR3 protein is CASSLGQGAYEQYF. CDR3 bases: TGTGCCAGCAGCCTGGGACAGGGGGCGTACGAGCAGTACTTC.

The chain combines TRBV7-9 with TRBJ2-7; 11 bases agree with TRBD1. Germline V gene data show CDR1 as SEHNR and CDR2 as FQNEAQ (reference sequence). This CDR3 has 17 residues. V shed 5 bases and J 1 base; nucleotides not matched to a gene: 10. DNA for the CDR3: TGTGCCAGCAGCACTGCCCTAGGGACAGGGGGGTCCTACGAGCAGTACTTC. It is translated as CASSTALGTGGSYEQYF.

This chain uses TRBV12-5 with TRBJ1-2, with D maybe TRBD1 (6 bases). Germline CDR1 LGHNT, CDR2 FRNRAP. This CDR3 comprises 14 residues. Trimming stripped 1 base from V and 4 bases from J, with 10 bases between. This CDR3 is CASGLDPGVYGYTF. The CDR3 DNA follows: TGTGCTAGTGGTTTGGACCCAGGGGTCTATGGCTACACCTTC.

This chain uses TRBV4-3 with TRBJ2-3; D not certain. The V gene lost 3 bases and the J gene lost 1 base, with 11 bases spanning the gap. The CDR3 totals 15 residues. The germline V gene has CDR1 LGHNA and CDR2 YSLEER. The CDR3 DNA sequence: TGCGCCAGCAGCCATGGGGTTTTGGGCACAGATACGCAGTATTTT. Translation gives CASSHGVLGTDTQYF.